The 28 T cell receptor beta chains below were found in one sample sequenced in a study of response to subunit inactivated influenza vaccine. TCRdb re-called the RT-PCR reads through MiXCR, storing one row per CDR3 protein. The table includes about 780,000 distinct CDR3 sequences, about 18% detected once. Sequences were derived from PBMCs from blood, sampled 5 days after vaccination. These receptors all stem from a man between 45 and 60 years old who received an inactivated influenza vaccine.

This clonotype was detected once. DNA for the CDR3: TGTGCCAGCAGTGATGGGTGGCCTAGCGGGGGCGGCGAGGAGACCCAGTACTTC. Protein sequence: CASSDGWPSGGGEETQYF. This rearrangement joins TRBV2 to TRBJ2-5; TRBD2 matches 10 bases. The ends lost 3 bases at V and 5 bases at J; junction bases unmatched: 15. Germline values: CDR1 SNHLY, CDR2 FYNNEI. The CDR3 is 18 residues long. The full variable domain, in which reference TRBV2 and TRBJ2-5 provide the parts outside the CDR3, is EPEVTQTPSHQVTQMGQEVILRCVPISNHLYFYWYRQILGQKVEFLVSFYNNEISEKSEIFDDQFSVERPDGSNFTLKIRSTKLEDSAMYFCASSDGWPSGGGEETQYFGPGTRLLVL.

V is TRBV2 and J is TRBJ2-2, with a weak D call TRBD2 (6 bases). V was pared by 3 bases and J by 6 bases, with 14 bases between. Germline values: CDR1 SNHLY, CDR2 FYNNEI. This CDR3 region has 15 residues. CDR3 amino acids: CASSEGSGVAGELFF. The CDR3 nucleotides read TGTGCCAGCAGTGAGGGGTCGGGGGTCGCCGGGGAGCTGTTTTTT.

The gene calls are TRBV24-1 and TRBJ2-3, with TRBD2 as a possible D gene (6 bases). The CDR3 has 17 amino acids. Trimming removed 5 bases at V and 2 bases at J, with 19 bases between. Germline V gene lookup returns CDR1 KGHDR and CDR2 SFDVKD. CDR3 sequence: CATSGSPGLSLTDTQYF. In nucleotides, the CDR3 is TGTGCCACCAGTGGTTCACCGGGACTCAGCCTCACAGATACGCAGTATTTT.

This clonotype has more than one count but fewer than ten. The chain uses TRBV10-3 and TRBJ1-1, with 7 bases identical to TRBD1. V lost 6 bases, J lost 11 bases, and 6 bases stayed unmatched. From germline, CDR1 is ENHRY and CDR2 SYGVKD. The CDR3 is 11 amino acids. The CDR3 reads CAISEQGSAFF. As DNA, the CDR3 is TGTGCCATCAGCGAACAGGGGTCGGCTTTCTTT.

The CDR3 nucleotides read TGCAGTGCTAGAGATCTAGCAGGGGTTATCATGAACACTGAAGCTTTCTTT. This encodes CSARDLAGVIMNTEAFF. V gene TRBV20-1 combines with J gene TRBJ1-1, with D possibly matching TRBD1 (6 bases). This CDR3 spans 17 amino acids. The V gene lost 0 bases and the J gene lost 0 bases, with 17 bases spanning the gap. Germline CDR1 DFQATT, CDR2 SNEGSKA (reference sequence).

This clonotype was observed a few times. The gene calls are TRBV7-9 and TRBJ2-5; no firm D call. V was shortened by 5 bases and J by 5 bases, with 15 bases between the two germline ends. This CDR3 has 14 residues. The V gene's germline CDR1 is SEHNR and CDR2 FQNEAQ (reference sequence). CDR3 DNA: TGTGCCAGCAGCCCCCCCCAAGGTCCGGAGACCCAGTACTTC. Protein: CASSPPQGPETQYF.

This clonotype was seen many times. DNA for the CDR3: TGTGCCAGCATTCCCTTACAGGCACCTAACTATGGCTACACCTTC. It encodes CASIPLQAPNYGYTF. V and J are TRBV12-3 or TRBV12-4 and TRBJ1-2; D might be TRBD1 (5 bases). V was trimmed by 7 bases and J by 0 bases, leaving 15 bases between them. CDR3 length: 15 residues.

The chain carries TRBV6-2 or TRBV6-3 and TRBJ2-3; 7 bases match TRBD1. Germline V CDR1 and CDR2: MNHEY, SVGEGT. There are 15 residues in the CDR3. The trim removed 6 bases at V and 2 bases at J, leaving 8 bases unmatched. The CDR3 region has the DNA TGTGCCAGCAGCTACAGGGGACAGAACACAGATACGCAGTATTTT. Its translation is CASSYRGQNTDTQYF.

This chain connects TRBV20-1 to TRBJ2-7, with a tentative D call TRBD1 (6 bases). V lost 6 bases to trimming and J lost 9 bases, with 24 bases between them. Germline assignment: CDR1 DFQATT and CDR2 SNEGSKA (reference sequence). This CDR3 region has 14 residues. CDR3 nucleotide sequence: TGCAGTGCCAGGGTCCCAGGGGCGGACGCAGTGCAGTACTTC. Translated: CSARVPGADAVQYF.

The chain has TRBV29-1 and TRBJ1-1; maybe TRBD1 (5 bases). Trimming took off 6 bases at V and 0 bases at J, with 23 bases between the two ends. Germline CDR1 is SQVTM and CDR2 is ANQGSEA. There are 17 residues in the CDR3. The CDR3 DNA reads TGCAGCGTAGGAGATCAGGGTTTAATCGGCATGAACACTGAAGCTTTCTTT. Protein product: CSVGDQGLIGMNTEAFF.

Concerning this clonotype: The germline gene is not matched at one end of the junction; a read error may be the cause. The chain links TRBV29-1 to TRBJ2-1; D gene unclear. The CDR3 spans 11 residues. The germline CDR1 and CDR2 sequences are SQVTM and ANQGSEA. The CDR3 coding sequence is TGCAGCGTTGAAGCGGGCGGAGTTGGGCTCTTC. It encodes CSVEAGGVGLF.

Only a few counts were recorded for this clonotype. The V gene is TRBV20-1, the J gene TRBJ2-3; no reliable D call. Per germline, CDR1 DFQATT and CDR2 SNEGSKA (reference sequence). V lost 0 bases, J lost 8 bases, and 15 bases lay in between. This CDR3 has 14 amino acids. DNA for the CDR3: TGCAGTGCTAGAGAGACTGCCGGCTCCAGTACGCAGTATTTT. Its protein is CSARETAGSSTQYF.

This clonotype came up a few times. This chain uses TRBV20-1 with TRBJ2-5, with D maybe TRBD2 (5 bases). Per germline, CDR1 DFQATT and CDR2 SNEGSKA (reference sequence). The CDR3 totals 15 residues. V was cut by 6 bases and J by 2 bases, with 19 bases left in between. The CDR3 here is CSATVLARLQETQYF. Written as DNA, the CDR3 is TGCAGTGCCACCGTTCTAGCCCGCCTTCAAGAGACCCAGTACTTC.

The rearrangement uses TRBV27 and TRBJ2-3; 9 nucleotides agree with TRBD1. There are 14 residues in the CDR3. With V trimmed by 10 bases and J by 1 base, 6 bases remained unmatched. Germline V gene lookup returns CDR1 MNHEY and CDR2 SMNVEV (reference sequence). The CDR3 here is CATGRDRGTDTQYF. In DNA, the CDR3 is TGTGCCACCGGCCGGGACAGGGGCACAGATACGCAGTATTTT.

V gene TRBV5-4 combines with J gene TRBJ2-5; 11 nucleotides line up with TRBD2. The CDR3 loop spans 15 amino acids. V gave up 4 bases and J gave up 5 bases; unmatched junction bases: 7. Per the germline V gene, CDR1 is SGHNT and CDR2 is YYREEE (reference sequence). Here the CDR3 reads CASSGTSGRDETQYF. CDR3 nucleotides: TGTGCCAGCAGCGGGACTAGCGGAAGAGACGAGACCCAGTACTTC.

This clonotype came up many times. CDR3 sequence reads: CASSFGMRELSYEQYF. CDR3 bases: TGCGCCAGCAGCTTTGGGATGAGGGAGCTCTCCTACGAGCAGTACTTC. This chain uses TRBV5-1 with TRBJ2-7; D perhaps matches TRBD2 (5 bases). Germline-derived CDR1 and CDR2 are SGHRS and YFSETQ. This CDR3 is built from 16 residues. V lost 2 bases to trimming and J lost 0 bases, with 15 bases between them.

V and J are TRBV20-1 and TRBJ2-3; 15 bases align to TRBD2. The CDR3 is 19 residues long. The germline V gene has CDR1 DFQATT and CDR2 SNEGSKA (reference sequence). Trimming at V came to 5 bases and at J to 3 bases, leaving 15 bases not matched to a gene. CDR3 DNA sequence: TGCAGTGCTGCCTCGGGACTAGCGGGAGGACTACAGAGAACAGATACGCAGTATTTT. Translation: CSAASGLAGGLQRTDTQYF.

This clonotype was seen more than once but under ten times. V and J are TRBV6-1 and TRBJ2-1; perhaps TRBD2 as D (6 bases). V lost 6 bases to trimming and J lost 4 bases, with 22 bases between them. The CDR3 covers 17 residues. Germline lookup yields CDR1 MNHNS and CDR2 SASEGT. Here the CDR3 DNA reads TGTGCCAGCAGCGCACAACCGGGACGCGGGGCATACAATGAGCAGTTCTTC. Protein product: CASSAQPGRGAYNEQFF.

This clonotype was counted between two and nine times. The V gene is TRBV12-3 or TRBV12-4, the J gene TRBJ1-1; possibly TRBD1 for D (5 bases). The CDR3 extends over 15 amino acids. The germline V and J ends were trimmed by 3 bases and 2 bases, with 13 bases remaining between them. This chain's CDR3 is CASSFPGRGNTEAFF. CDR3 in DNA: TGTGCCAGCAGTTTTCCAGGGAGGGGAAACACTGAAGCTTTCTTT.

This clonotype showed up many times. The J gene is TRBJ2-2, the V gene TRBV7-2, with D possibly being TRBD1 (6 bases). The CDR3 consists of 15 residues. In germline, CDR1 is SGHTA, CDR2 FQGNSA. V was trimmed by 7 bases and J by 5 bases, leaving 17 bases between them. The CDR3 is CASTQGTLKTGELFF. The CDR3 region has the DNA TGTGCCAGCACACAGGGTACCCTTAAGACCGGGGAGCTGTTTTTT. The full variable domain, completed using reference TRBV7-2 and TRBJ2-2, is GAGVSQSPSNKVTEKGKDVELRCDPISGHTALYWYRQSLGQGLEFLIYFQGNSAPDKSGLPSDRFSAERTGGSVSTLTIQRTQQEDSAVYLCASTQGTLKTGELFFGEGSRLTVL.

Only a few counts were recorded for this clonotype. The rearrangement joins TRBV2 to TRBJ2-5; D is possibly TRBD1 (5 bases). Germline CDR1 SNHLY, CDR2 FYNNEI. There are 12 residues in the CDR3. V dropped 3 bases and J dropped 7 bases, with 9 bases sitting between them. The CDR3 bases are TGTGCCAGCAGTGAGGAACAGGCGACCCAGTACTTC. It specifies CASSEEQATQYF.

The table lists this clonotype with a few counts. The CDR3 here is CASSRTGLGVEQFF. CDR3 DNA: TGTGCCAGCAGCAGAACGGGACTAGGAGTTGAGCAGTTCTTC. V and J are TRBV14 and TRBJ2-1; 8 bases line up with TRBD2. The J segment lost 9 bases and the V segment lost 5 bases, leaving 9 bases of the junction unmatched. Germline CDR1 is SGHDN and CDR2 is FVKESK. The CDR3 extends over 14 amino acids.

As concerns this clonotype: This may arise from a read error, as a much more abundant clone is one base away. This rearrangement joins TRBV30 to TRBJ2-1; perhaps TRBD2 as D (5 bases). This CDR3 region has 12 residues. The germline gives CDR1 GTSNPN, CDR2 SVGIG (reference sequence). The CDR3 bases are TGTGCCTGGAGTGTTTTGGAGGCTGGACGGGTCTTC. This sequence encodes CAWSVLEAGRVF. The full variable domain, its missing parts supplied by reference TRBV30 and TRBJ2-1, is SQTIHQWPATLVQPVGSPLSLECTVEGTSNPNLYWYRQAAGRGLQLLFYSVGIGQISSEVPQNLSASRPQDRQFILSSKKLLLSDSGFYLCAWSVLEAGRVFGPGTRLTVL.

V usage is TRBV10-3 and J usage is TRBJ2-5; 11 bases align to TRBD2. Germline values: CDR1 ENHRY, CDR2 SYGVKD. With V trimmed by 6 bases and J by 2 bases, 2 bases remained unmatched. The CDR3 runs to 14 residues. CDR3 sequence (DNA): TGTGCCATCAGGGGGACTAGCGGTCAAGAGACCCAGTACTTC. This translates into CAIRGTSGQETQYF.

There are a few counts of this clonotype. The rearrangement links TRBV11-2 to TRBJ2-3; 7 nucleotides match TRBD1. V shed 1 base and J 0 bases; nucleotides not matched to a gene: 4. The length of the CDR3 is 16 residues. Per the germline V gene, CDR1 is SGHAT and CDR2 is FQNNGV. The CDR3 nucleotides are TGTGCCAGCAGCTTAGTAGGGGGCCTAAGCACAGATACGCAGTATTTT. This gives the protein CASSLVGGLSTDTQYF.

This clonotype has more than one count but fewer than ten. The chain is built from TRBV12-3 or TRBV12-4 and TRBJ2-5; tentatively, D is TRBD1 (6 bases). V lost 7 bases to trimming and J lost 5 bases, with 14 bases between them. This CDR3 is 13 amino acids long. The CDR3 nucleotides read TGTGCCAGCACCAACAGGGTCTGGGAGACCCAGTACTTC. Amino acids: CASTNRVWETQYF.

V usage is TRBV12-3 or TRBV12-4 and J usage is TRBJ2-6, with D uncertain. This CDR3 is 16 amino acids long. The V gene lost 4 bases and the J gene lost 1 base, with 11 bases spanning the gap. CDR3 sequence (DNA): TGTGCCAGCAGTTCTATGGCCCTTTCTGGGGCCAACGTCCTGACTTTC. Its translation: CASSSMALSGANVLTF.

V usage is TRBV20-1 and J usage is TRBJ2-7; D could derive from TRBD1 or TRBD2 (5 bases each). The V gene's germline CDR1 is DFQATT and CDR2 SNEGSKA (reference sequence). Trimming pared 6 bases from V and 9 bases from J, leaving 27 bases between. This CDR3 is built from 15 residues. The CDR3 DNA reads TGCAGTGCCCCCCCCCGTGGGGAGCCGACTGGGGGGCAGTACTTC. The encoded protein is CSAPPRGEPTGGQYF.